The 22 T cell receptor beta chains below were found in one sample sequenced in a study of cytomegalovirus exposure and HLA in healthy donors. The data were produced by immunoSEQ multiplex PCR, yet TCRdb's version contains in-frame clones alone and is incomplete. The sample gives about 140,000 clones, 70% to 85% of which show up once; roughly 29% is in the top ten. The sample consisted of PBMCs. These receptors came from a man aged 30 to 39 in good health and CMV-seropositive.

The rearrangement uses TRBV9 and TRBJ2-2; 7 bases agree with TRBD1. V shed 1 base and J 0 bases; nucleotides not matched to a gene: 0. CDR3 length equals 15 residues. Germline CDR1 SGDLS, CDR2 YYNGEE. The CDR3 spells CASSVQGANTGELFF. Written as DNA, the CDR3 is TGTGCCAGCAGCGTACAGGGGGCGAACACCGGGGAGCTGTTTTTT.

This chain uses TRBV7-8 with TRBJ2-1; TRBD2 matches 11 bases. The J segment lost 2 bases and the V segment lost 0 bases, leaving 6 bases of the junction unmatched. The CDR3 runs to 18 residues. Per the germline V gene, CDR1 is SGHVS and CDR2 is FQNEAQ. CDR3 residues: CASSLAPTSGSPYNEQFF. CDR3 bases: TGTGCCAGCAGCTTAGCCCCCACTAGCGGGAGTCCCTACAATGAGCAGTTCTTC.

As to this clone: Other nucleotide sequences in the sample specify the same CDR3. V gene TRBV5-4 combines with J gene TRBJ1-1; 8 bases agree with TRBD1. Unmatched junction bases numbered 7, after V lost 4 bases and J lost 5 bases. Per germline, CDR1 SGHNT and CDR2 YYREEE (reference sequence). The CDR3 is 14 amino acids. The CDR3 DNA follows: TGTGCCAGCAGCCTAGACAGGGGACGGACTGAAGCTTTCTTT. It codes for CASSLDRGRTEAFF. The full variable domain, its missing parts supplied by reference TRBV5-4 and TRBJ1-1, is ETGVTQSPTHLIKTRGQQVTLRCSSQSGHNTVSWYQQALGQGPQFIFQYYREEENGRGNFPPRFSGLQFPNYSSELNVNALELDDSALYLCASSLDRGRTEAFFGQGTRLTVV.

This chain uses TRBV5-4 with TRBJ2-7; 8 nucleotides agree with TRBD1. J gave up 3 bases and V 4 bases, and 12 bases lay outside the gene matches. In germline, CDR1 is SGHNT, CDR2 YYREEE (reference sequence). The length of the CDR3 is 16 residues. CDR3 DNA: TGTGCCAGCAGCCCGACGCGGGGACAGGTCTTCTACGAGCAGTACTTC. It specifies CASSPTRGQVFYEQYF.

The chain recombines TRBV19 with TRBJ1-1; D is ambiguous. CDR3 size: 11 residues. Germline CDR1 and CDR2: LNHDA and SQIVND (reference sequence). The V end lost 2 bases, the J end lost 8 bases, and 6 bases lay between the germline ends. CDR3 protein: CASSIRGEAFF. The CDR3 DNA sequence: TGTGCCAGTAGTATACGAGGGGAAGCTTTCTTT.

The V and J genes are TRBV5-6 and TRBJ1-1; tentatively, D is TRBD1 (5 bases). Per the germline V gene, CDR1 is SGHDT and CDR2 is YYEEEE. The CDR3 spans 13 residues. Between the trimmed V and J ends, which lost 3 bases and 5 bases, there was a span of 11 bases. CDR3 sequence (DNA): TGTGCCAGCAGCTATCCCAGGGTGACTGAAGCTTTCTTT. Translation: CASSYPRVTEAFF. The full variable domain, its missing parts supplied by reference TRBV5-6 and TRBJ1-1, is DAGVTQSPTHLIKTRGQQVTLRCSPKSGHDTVSWYQQALGQGPQFIFQYYEEEERQRGNFPDRFSGHQFPNYSSELNVNALLLGDSALYLCASSYPRVTEAFFGQGTRLTVV.

The chain employs TRBV6-1 and TRBJ2-1, with a weak D call TRBD1 (6 bases). The V gene's germline CDR1 is MNHNS and CDR2 SASEGT. The CDR3 totals 14 residues. Between the trimmed V and J ends, which lost 2 bases and 7 bases, there was a span of 12 bases. This CDR3 is CASSEPYRVNEQFF. CDR3 in DNA: TGTGCCAGCAGTGAACCTTACAGGGTAAATGAGCAGTTCTTC.

The rearrangement uses TRBV7-8 and TRBJ2-7; 8 bases map to TRBD2. The CDR3 has 16 residues. CDR1 SGHVS and CDR2 FQNEAQ come from the germline V gene. Trimming took 4 bases from V and 0 from J; bases not matched to a gene: 8. CDR3 coding DNA: TGTGCCAGCAGCTCCCCGGGGGGGACCAGCTCCTACGAGCAGTACTTC. Protein product: CASSSPGGTSSYEQYF.

The J gene is TRBJ1-5, the V gene TRBV7-8, with TRBD1 identical over 7 bases. Trimming at V came to 5 bases and at J to 0 bases, leaving 4 bases not matched to a gene. Looked up from germline, CDR1 is SGHVS and CDR2 is FQNEAQ. The CDR3 contains 15 residues. The CDR3 bases are TGTGCCAGCAGCCTCGGGACAGATAGCAATCAGCCCCAGCATTTT. Translation: CASSLGTDSNQPQHF.

This sequence joins TRBV15 and TRBJ1-2; maybe TRBD1 (6 bases). V shed 4 bases and J shed 8 bases, with 17 bases lying between them. This CDR3 comprises 14 residues. Germline values: CDR1 LNHNV, CDR2 YYDKDF (reference sequence). DNA of the CDR3: TGTGCCACCAGCATCCAAAAGCAGGGGAAAGGCTACACCTTC. Translated, it gives CATSIQKQGKGYTF.

The gene calls are TRBV27 and TRBJ2-1; TRBD1 matches 8 bases. The CDR3 has 17 amino acids. Germline CDR1 MNHEY, CDR2 SMNVEV (reference sequence). The ends lost 5 bases at V and 0 bases at J; junction bases unmatched: 9. This chain's CDR3 is CASSPGQGLSSYNEQFF. In DNA form, the CDR3 reads TGTGCCAGCAGTCCCGGACAGGGCCTTAGCTCCTACAATGAGCAGTTCTTC.

Written as DNA, the CDR3 is TGTGCCAGCAGGAACTGGGACAGCTATGGCTACACCTTC. As protein: CASRNWDSYGYTF. The chain is built from TRBV2 and TRBJ1-2; TRBD1 aligns across 7 bases. The CDR3 contains 13 residues. Unmatched junction bases numbered 5, after V lost 6 bases and J lost 4 bases. Germline CDR1 and CDR2: SNHLY and FYNNEI.

The V and J genes are TRBV5-4 and TRBJ2-7; D possibly corresponds to TRBD2 (7 bases). This CDR3 contains 16 residues. V gave up 7 bases and J gave up 0 bases, with 20 bases separating them. CDR1 is SGHNT, CDR2 YYREEE, per germline (reference sequence). CDR3 amino acids: CASLLGGLADSYEQYF. In DNA, the CDR3 is TGTGCCAGCTTATTGGGGGGCCTAGCGGACTCCTACGAGCAGTACTTC.

This sequence joins TRBV5-5 and TRBJ2-7, with TRBD1 matching 9 bases. The CDR3 totals 15 residues. In germline, CDR1 is SGHKS, CDR2 YYEKEE (reference sequence). J gave up 3 bases and V 4 bases, and 8 bases lay outside the gene matches. The CDR3 coding sequence is TGTGCCAGCAGCACGGGACAGGGAAAGATCTACGAGCAGTACTTC. Translating it yields CASSTGQGKIYEQYF.

V and J are TRBV27 and TRBJ1-2; TRBD1 matches 9 bases. This CDR3 region has 14 residues. V dropped 1 base and J dropped 5; count of bases not matched to a gene: 2. The germline CDR1 and CDR2 sequences are MNHEY and SMNVEV (reference sequence). The CDR3 is CASSLWGQGYGYTF. The CDR3 nucleotides read TGTGCCAGCAGTTTATGGGGACAGGGATATGGCTACACCTTC.

This sequence joins TRBV12-2 and TRBJ2-5; the table assigns TRBD1, which was not confirmed against the DNA. TRBV12-2 is assigned pseudogene status. This CDR3 has 14 amino acids. The DNA for the CDR3 is TGTGCAAGGAGACAGGCCGGGTGCCAAGAGACCCAGTACTTC. Residues: CARRQAGCQETQYF.

The J gene is TRBJ2-1, the V gene TRBV18; TRBD1 agrees at 8 bases. The germline CDR1 and CDR2 sequences are KGHSH and LQKENI. J was trimmed by 6 bases and V by 3 bases; bases with no gene match: 7. This CDR3 is built from 15 residues. The CDR3: CASSPDRGLGNEQFF. As DNA, the CDR3 is TGTGCCAGCTCACCTGACAGGGGTTTAGGCAATGAGCAGTTCTTC.

The chain carries TRBV4-3 and TRBJ2-2; 8 nucleotides line up with TRBD2. CDR3 length: 21 residues. Unmatched junction bases numbered 15, after V lost 0 bases and J lost 0 bases. The germline V gene has CDR1 LGHNA and CDR2 YSLEER. CDR3 residues: CASSQDLGGAGDLSNTGELFF. The CDR3 DNA sequence: TGCGCCAGCAGCCAAGATCTTGGTGGAGCGGGGGACCTATCGAACACCGGGGAGCTGTTTTTT.

This clone was found a few times. This chain links TRBV19 with TRBJ2-3, with 11 bases matching TRBD2. With V trimmed by 3 bases and J by 5 bases, 1 base remained unmatched. The length of the CDR3 is 14 residues. Germline loops: CDR1 LNHDA, CDR2 SQIVND (reference sequence). This CDR3 reads CASSISGGEDTQYF. The DNA for the CDR3 is TGTGCCAGTAGTATTAGCGGGGGGGAAGATACGCAGTATTTT.

This clone was observed many times. This rearrangement joins TRBV10-3 to TRBJ1-3; D may be TRBD1 (6 bases). The V end lost 4 bases, the J end lost 1 base, and 11 bases lay between the germline ends. The CDR3 is made up of 15 amino acids. CDR1 is ENHRY, CDR2 SYGVKD, per germline. CDR3 DNA sequence: TGTGCCATCAGTGGCACAGGGACGTCTGGAAACACCATATATTTT. Its protein is CAISGTGTSGNTIYF.

CDR3 DNA sequence: TGCAGCGTTGGGGCCACTGAAGCTTTCTTT. Its protein product is CSVGATEAFF. The J gene is TRBJ1-1, the V gene TRBV29-1, with unresolved D. The CDR3 spans 10 residues. Germline loops: CDR1 SQVTM, CDR2 ANQGSEA. Trimming took off 4 bases at V and 4 bases at J, with 4 bases between the two ends.

V is TRBV7-2 and J is TRBJ1-2, with a tentative D call TRBD1 (5 bases). V dropped 5 bases and J dropped 4 bases, with 11 bases sitting between them. The germline gives CDR1 SGHTA, CDR2 FQGNSA. The CDR3 consists of 13 residues. CDR3 nucleotide sequence: TGTGCCAGCAGCCCTCGGAGGGGCTATGGCTACACCTTC. Amino acids: CASSPRRGYGYTF.